Below are 13 T cell receptor beta chains sequenced from a single sample in a study of cytomegalovirus exposure and HLA in healthy donors. It was with 60 Vbeta and 13 Jbeta primers that the PCR ran. Repertoires were generated with immunoSEQ multiplex PCR, while TCRdb's copy carries only in-frame clones and drops some. There are 130,000 or so clones in the sample; approximately 85% occur only once, and under 8.5% lies in the top ten. The sample consisted of PBMCs. The receptors shown here come from a woman in her thirties in good health and CMV-seropositive.

The chain employs TRBV6-1 and TRBJ2-3, with TRBD2 identical over 10 bases. The germline V gene encodes CDR1 MNHNS and CDR2 SASEGT. CDR3 length equals 15 residues. Unmatched junction bases numbered 5, after V lost 6 bases and J lost 2 bases. CDR3 loop: CASSPAGGITDTQYF. CDR3 nucleotides: TGTGCCAGCAGCCCAGCGGGAGGGATCACAGATACGCAGTATTTT.

CDR3 bases: TGCGCCAGCAGCTTGGGAGGTGGGGGCTCCTCGCAGTACTTC. Its protein product is CASSLGGGGSSQYF. The V call is TRBV5-1, the J call TRBJ2-5, with TRBD1 as a possible D gene (6 bases). CDR1 and CDR2 (germline): SGHRS, YFSETQ. V was pared by 0 bases and J by 11 bases, with 17 bases between. CDR3 size: 14 residues.

The chain carries TRBV6-1 and TRBJ2-7; TRBD2 matches at 9 bases. Germline values: CDR1 MNHNS, CDR2 SASEGT. V lost 4 bases to trimming and J lost 3 bases; unmatched junction nucleotides: 10. This CDR3 has 16 residues. This CDR3 reads CASSAGLADLGYEQYF. CDR3 DNA: TGTGCCAGCAGTGCGGGACTAGCAGACCTCGGCTACGAGCAGTACTTC.

This clone was detected once. Germline is not matched at one junction end, which may reflect a read error. This rearrangement joins TRBV7-9 to TRBJ2-7; perhaps TRBD1 as D (5 bases). The CDR3 sequence is 15 residues long. Germline CDR1 and CDR2: SEHNR and FQNEAQ (reference sequence). Here the CDR3 DNA reads TGTTCCAGCAGCAAGAATAGTGGGGCAGTATACGAGCAGTACTTC. Translating gives CSSSKNSGAVYEQYF.

The V gene is TRBV6-6, the J gene TRBJ2-4; 9 positions agree with TRBD2. Germline-derived CDR1 and CDR2 are MNHNY and SVGAGI (reference sequence). Trimming removed 0 bases from V and 8 bases from J; junction bases left unmatched: 8. This CDR3 has 16 residues. The CDR3 spells CASSYSSPRGGDIQYF. CDR3 bases: TGTGCCAGCAGTTACTCTTCCCCGCGGGGGGGGGACATTCAGTACTTC.

The J gene is TRBJ2-1, the V gene TRBV6-4; TRBD2 aligns across 15 bases. This CDR3 is 16 amino acids long. The trim removed 3 bases at V and 8 bases at J, leaving 5 bases unmatched. Per germline, CDR1 MRHNA and CDR2 SNTAGT. The CDR3 here is CASSEGLAGGLDEQFF. CDR3 DNA: TGTGCCAGCAGTGAAGGACTAGCGGGGGGGCTGGATGAGCAGTTCTTC.

CDR3 DNA: TGTGCCAGCAGCTTCAGGGGGGTTGGTGGCTACACCTTC. It codes for CASSFRGVGGYTF. The chain couples TRBV27 to TRBJ1-2, with TRBD1 matching 7 bases. With 6 bases clipped from V and 7 bases from J, the junction kept 8 bases outside the gene matches. This CDR3 has 13 amino acids. Germline CDR1 and CDR2: MNHEY and SMNVEV (reference sequence).

The J gene is TRBJ1-4, the V gene TRBV28; no reliable D call. The CDR3 covers 14 residues. Germline-derived CDR1 and CDR2 are MDHEN and SYDVKM. The germline V and J ends were trimmed by 2 bases and 7 bases, with 11 bases remaining between them. The CDR3 bases are TGTGCCAGCAGTTTACCGGGATTGTTTGAAAAACTGTTTTTT. It translates to CASSLPGLFEKLFF.

J is TRBJ2-7 and V is TRBV28; 7 nucleotides agree with TRBD1. There are 14 residues in the CDR3. V lost 5 bases to trimming and J lost 2 bases; unmatched junction nucleotides: 6. Germline values: CDR1 MDHEN, CDR2 SYDVKM. This CDR3 reads CASSPGQAPYEQYF. The CDR3 DNA reads TGTGCCAGCAGTCCTGGACAGGCCCCCTACGAGCAGTACTTC.

The rearrangement links TRBV5-1 to TRBJ1-4; D is ambiguous. This CDR3 has 13 amino acids. The germline V gene encodes CDR1 SGHRS and CDR2 YFSETQ. Between the trimmed V and J ends, which lost 0 bases and 8 bases, there was a span of 8 bases. The CDR3 sequence: CASSLGVREKLFF. CDR3 DNA sequence: TGCGCCAGCAGCTTGGGTGTCAGGGAAAAACTGTTTTTT.

Worth noting for this clone: Other DNA sequences from this sample encode an identical CDR3 as well. This rearrangement joins TRBV7-9 to TRBJ1-1; D is ambiguous. The CDR3 has 13 amino acids. V was trimmed by 1 base and J by 1 base, leaving 4 bases between them. Germline V gives CDR1 SEHNR, CDR2 FQNEAQ (reference sequence). CDR3 in DNA: TGTGCCAGCAGCTTAGACTCGAACACTGAAGCTTTCTTT. This translates into CASSLDSNTEAFF.

V usage is TRBV13 and J usage is TRBJ2-3; 10 bases line up with TRBD1. V shed 5 bases and J 14 bases; nucleotides not matched to a gene: 7. This CDR3 spans 12 amino acids. Germline CDR1 is PRHDT and CDR2 is FYEKMQ (reference sequence). The CDR3 nucleotides are TGTGCCAGCAGCCCCCCCGGGACAGGGGCGTATTTT. It is translated as CASSPPGTGAYF.

This chain joins TRBV27 and TRBJ2-1; D is perhaps TRBD1 (7 bases). V was pared by 2 bases and J by 4 bases, with 12 bases between. Germline CDR1 reads MNHEY; CDR2 reads SMNVEV (reference sequence). The CDR3 loop spans 15 amino acids. The CDR3 nucleotides read TGTGCCAGCAGTTTAGCCGCGGGACAGTACAATGAGCAGTTCTTC. It is translated as CASSLAAGQYNEQFF.